This TCR beta chain was obtained from a study of blood T cell repertoires in COVID-19. About the study: Samples representing acute and convalescent COVID-19 were sourced from the United States, Italy and Spain. Nucleic acid was either cDNA or gDNA, and it came from T cells, B-cell-depleted T cells, or PBMCs.

Study processing details: Estimation of nucleated cell counts was performed using reference gene primer amplification. Method: immunoSEQ multiplex PCR; TCRdb's copy keeps in-frame clones and lacks some. V and J calls plus clone size are reproduced from that table; the DNA served to infer D and trimming. In the table there are 250,000 to 300,000 clones, roughly 90% of which are singletons. Germline CDR1 and CDR2: LNHDA and SQIVND (reference sequence). This CDR3 spans 14 amino acids. A word on this clone: The junction departs from the called germline gene at one end, perhaps through a read error.

Sequenced material: peripheral blood. The receptor comes from a man younger than 40 with active or convalescent COVID-19. The chain joins TRBV19 to TRBJ2-3, with D possibly TRBD2 on 5 matching bases. The CDR3 DNA follows: TGTGCCAGTAATCCTCGGAGGTATCCAGATGCGCAGTATTTT. Encoded protein: CASNPRRYPDAQYF.